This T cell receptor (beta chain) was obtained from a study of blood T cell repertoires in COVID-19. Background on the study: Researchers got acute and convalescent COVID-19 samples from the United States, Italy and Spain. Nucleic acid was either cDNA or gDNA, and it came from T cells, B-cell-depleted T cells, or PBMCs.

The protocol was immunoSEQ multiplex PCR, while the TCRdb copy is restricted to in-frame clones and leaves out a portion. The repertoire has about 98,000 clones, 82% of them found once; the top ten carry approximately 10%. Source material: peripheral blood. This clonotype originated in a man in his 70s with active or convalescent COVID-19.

CDR3: CASSSGGRGGELFF. The DNA of the CDR3 is TGTGCCAGCAGCTCGGGGGGCCGGGGCGGGGAGCTGTTTTTT. V is TRBV13 and J is TRBJ2-2; possible D gene TRBD2, 7 bases. V was cut by 4 bases and J by 7 bases, with 13 bases left in between. The germline gives CDR1 PRHDT, CDR2 FYEKMQ (reference sequence). The CDR3 runs to 14 residues. Combining the CDR3 with reference TRBV13 and TRBJ2-2 gives the whole variable domain AAGVIQSPRHLIKEKRETATLKCYPIPRHDTVYWYQQGPGQDPQFLISFYEKMQSDKGSIPDRFSAQQFSDYHSELNMSSLELGDSALYFCASSSGGRGGELFFGEGSRLTVL.